The rows below give T cell receptor beta chains drawn from one sample of a study of T cells in Graves' hyperthyroidism and ophthalmopathy. MiXCR, run by TCRdb on the multiplex PCR reads, gives a single entry per CDR3 protein. The sample includes 600,000 to 900,000 distinct CDR3 sequences, about a sixth of them seen just once. The material sequenced was blood. These receptors were obtained from a man younger than 35 with Graves' hyperthyroidism. Each CDR3 is given with its conserved first and last residue. A D gene is named only where the DNA matches it firmly. Clone size is not always given. Where it is, it says once, few, many or a class for expanded clones.

cdr3_aa	cdr3_nt	cdr3_length	d_call	clone_size	v_call	j_call
CASGGVGTEAFF	TGTGCTAGTGGGGGAGTAGGCACTGAAGCTTTCTTT	12	NA	many	TRBV12-5	TRBJ1-1
CASSQSDRGNEQYF	TGCGCCAGCAGCCAATCGGACAGGGGGAACGAGCAGTACTTC	14	TRBD1	few	TRBV4-3	TRBJ2-7
CASSFGTAYGYTF	TGTGCCAGCAGTTTTGGGACGGCCTATGGCTACACCTTC	13	NA	few	TRBV7-9	TRBJ1-2
CASSSDPGGPSSYNEQFF	TGTGCCAGCAGTTCTGACCCAGGGGGTCCGAGCTCCTACAATGAGCAGTTCTTC	18	TRBD1	many	TRBV6-1	TRBJ2-1
CASSLTLTRGTDTQYF	TGTGCCAGCAGCTTGACGCTAACTAGGGGGACAGATACGCAGTATTTT	16	NA	many	TRBV11-2	TRBJ2-3
CASSLGGWTEAFF	TGTGCCAGCAGCTTAGGAGGATGGACTGAAGCTTTCTTT	13	NA	NA	TRBV7-9	TRBJ1-1
CASSPTAGLAAYEQYF	TGCGCCAGCAGCCCGACGGCAGGACTAGCGGCCTACGAGCAGTACTTC	16	TRBD2	many	TRBV5-1	TRBJ2-7
CASSLGTGRSYGYTF	TGTGCCAGTAGTCTCGGGACAGGGCGCTCCTATGGCTACACCTTC	15	TRBD1	few	TRBV19	TRBJ1-2
CASSVDLGALGYNEQFF	TGTGCCAGCAGCGTAGATCTGGGGGCACTGGGGTACAATGAGCAGTTCTTC	17	NA	NA	TRBV9	TRBJ2-1
CASSLAGLITYNEQFF	TGTGCCAGCAGTTTGGCAGGGTTGATTACCTACAATGAGCAGTTCTTC	16	NA	NA	TRBV28	TRBJ2-1
CASSSVTNTGELFF	TGTGCCAGCTCATCAGTTACGAACACCGGGGAGCTGTTTTTT	14	NA	few	TRBV18	TRBJ2-2
CAISESVGLGYEQYF	TGTGCCATCAGTGAGTCGGTCGGACTAGGCTACGAGCAGTACTTC	15	TRBD2	NA	TRBV10-3	TRBJ2-7
CASRSRQGARPDTQYF	TGTGCCAGCAGAAGTCGACAGGGGGCTCGCCCAGATACGCAGTATTTT	16	TRBD1	NA	TRBV12-3/TRBV12-4	TRBJ2-3
CASKMARAFRSNQPQHF	TGTGCCAGTAAGATGGCCAGGGCCTTCCGTAGCAATCAGCCCCAGCATTTT	17	NA	many	TRBV19	TRBJ1-5
CATSRGDGPATNEKLFF	TGTGCCACCAGCAGGGGGGACGGACCTGCAACTAATGAAAAACTGTTTTTT	17	NA	NA	TRBV15	TRBJ1-4
CASSSDMTQYF	TGTGCCAGCAGTTCCGATATGACGCAGTATTTT	11	NA	many	TRBV28	TRBJ2-3
CASSLDRAGGLQETQYF	TGTGCCAGCAGCTTAGACCGCGCGGGAGGATTGCAAGAGACCCAGTACTTC	17	TRBD2	few	TRBV7-2	TRBJ2-5
CASSYLASNTGELFF	TGTGCCAGCAGTTACTTAGCCTCGAACACCGGGGAGCTGTTTTTT	15	NA	few	TRBV6-2/TRBV6-3	TRBJ2-2
CSARAETSAYNEQFF	TGCAGTGCTAGGGCAGAAACTTCTGCCTACAATGAGCAGTTCTTC	15	NA	NA	TRBV20-1	TRBJ2-1
CASRSYGTGANQPQHF	TGTGCCAGCAGGTCTTACGGGACAGGGGCGAATCAGCCCCAGCATTTT	16	TRBD1	NA	TRBV28	TRBJ1-5